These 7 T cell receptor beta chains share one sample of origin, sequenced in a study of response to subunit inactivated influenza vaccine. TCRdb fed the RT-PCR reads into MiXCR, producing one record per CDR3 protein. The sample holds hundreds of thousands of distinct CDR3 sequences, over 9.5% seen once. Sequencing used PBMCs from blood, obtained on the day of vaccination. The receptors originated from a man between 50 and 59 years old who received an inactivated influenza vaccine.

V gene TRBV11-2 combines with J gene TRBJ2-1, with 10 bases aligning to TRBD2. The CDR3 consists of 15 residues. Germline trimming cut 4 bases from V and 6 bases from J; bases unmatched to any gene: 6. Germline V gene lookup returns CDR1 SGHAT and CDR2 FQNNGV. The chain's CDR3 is CASSYLAGESNEQFF. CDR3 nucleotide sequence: TGTGCCAGCAGCTATCTAGCGGGAGAAAGCAATGAGCAGTTCTTC.

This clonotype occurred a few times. The CDR3 DNA sequence: TGTGCCAGCAACAGGGAAAGCAATCAGCCCCAGCATTTT. Its protein is CASNRESNQPQHF. The V and J genes are TRBV2 and TRBJ1-5; TRBD1 is a possible D gene (6 bases). Germline lookup yields CDR1 SNHLY and CDR2 FYNNEI. Trimming shortened V by 7 bases and J by 1 base, and 8 bases separated the two germline ends. CDR3 size: 13 residues.

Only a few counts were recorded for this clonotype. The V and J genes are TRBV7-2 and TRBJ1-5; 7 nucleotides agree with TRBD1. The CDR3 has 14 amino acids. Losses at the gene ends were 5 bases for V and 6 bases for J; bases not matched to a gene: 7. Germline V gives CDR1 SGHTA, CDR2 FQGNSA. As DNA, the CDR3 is TGTGCCAGCAGCATAGACAGGGTCGGTCAGCCCCAGCATTTT. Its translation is CASSIDRVGQPQHF.

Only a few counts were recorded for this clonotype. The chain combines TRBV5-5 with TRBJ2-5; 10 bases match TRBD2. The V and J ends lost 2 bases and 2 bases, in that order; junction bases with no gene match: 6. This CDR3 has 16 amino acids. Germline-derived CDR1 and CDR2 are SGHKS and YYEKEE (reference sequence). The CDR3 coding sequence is TGTGCCAGCAGCTTATGGACTAGCGGTTATCAAGAGACCCAGTACTTC. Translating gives CASSLWTSGYQETQYF.

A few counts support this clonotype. The DNA for the CDR3 is TGTGCCAGCAGCTTAGTGGCCGGTCTAGCGAGTCCAGATACGCAGTATTTT. Encoded protein: CASSLVAGLASPDTQYF. V usage is TRBV7-2 and J usage is TRBJ2-3, with a tentative D call TRBD2 (6 bases). This CDR3 is built from 17 residues. CDR1 SGHTA and CDR2 FQGNSA come from the germline V gene. V was pared by 1 base and J by 4 bases, with 18 bases between.

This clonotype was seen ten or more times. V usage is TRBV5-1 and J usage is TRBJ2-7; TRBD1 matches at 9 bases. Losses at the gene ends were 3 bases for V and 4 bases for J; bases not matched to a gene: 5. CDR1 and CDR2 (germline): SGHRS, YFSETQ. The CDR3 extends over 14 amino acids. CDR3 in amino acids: CASSSGQGWYEQYF. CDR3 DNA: TGCGCCAGCAGCTCAGGACAGGGGTGGTACGAGCAGTACTTC. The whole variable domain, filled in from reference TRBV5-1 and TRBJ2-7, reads KAGVTQTPRYLIKTRGQQVTLSCSPISGHRSVSWYQQTPGQGLQFLFEYFSETQRNKGNFPGRFSGRQFSNSRSEMNVSTLELGDSALYLCASSSGQGWYEQYFGPGTRLTVT.

CDR3 DNA: TGTGCCAGCAGCGTAGACTACCGTTCCTACGAGCAGTACTTC. This gives the protein CASSVDYRSYEQYF. This chain links TRBV9 with TRBJ2-7; D not resolved. Per germline, CDR1 SGDLS and CDR2 YYNGEE. Trimming pared 0 bases from V and 1 base from J, leaving 8 bases between. The CDR3 totals 14 residues.